This T cell receptor (beta chain) originates from a study of blood T cell repertoires in COVID-19 (dated by TCRdb to about 2020). A note on the overall study: Collaborator samples came from the United States, Italy and Spain and covered acute and convalescent phases of COVID-19. The material from the prospective study consisted of cDNA or gDNA derived from T cells, B-cell-depleted T cells, or PBMCs. The dataset comprised deeply sampled blood TCRbeta repertoires from subjects exposed to, actively infected with, or recovered from COVID-19. The repertoires were made available in a free public database intended to serve as a resource for research on the immune response to SARS-CoV-2. Samples came from the ongoing ImmuneRACE study (first 160 participants) plus 1,254 subjects from 6 global collaborators. Nearly every sample came with metadata listing a de-identified subject ID, COVID-19 status, age in years and sex. HLA class I and class II types, where available, came from metadata supplied by the sample provider rather than from assay-based typing. Overall study results and their limits: Clinical and demographic metadata were provided uncurated, with the amount varying by source and participant.

Turning to this clone: Its antigen is unknown. Base-call qualities are not available, and no considerably larger clone is one nucleotide away.

The immunoSEQ Assay, a bias-controlled multiplex PCR, was used to amplify TCRbeta CDR3 regions from genomic DNA. The study's own analysis went as follows. Nucleated cell counts per sample were estimated from amplification of reference gene primers within the assay. To quantify the absolute abundance of each unique TCRbeta CDR3 rearrangement, sequence reads were collapsed and filtered. For each sample, productive Simpson clonality was calculated as the square root of Simpson's diversity index across productive rearrangements. TCRdb limited this immuneACCESS table to in-frame rearrangements with V and J called. A share of clones is missing; checked studies link under half to unresolved V genes, and the rest is unexplained. Clone size and the V and J calls come from that table; the DNA yielded D and trimming. This sample is represented by 250,000 or so clones; 89% of them were singletons. The leading ten clones occupy 4% to 5% of the sample.

Samples from volunteer blood donors who had recovered from COVID-19 were contributed by a second Seattle source. The collaborating institutions used their own protocols to collect whole blood in K2EDTA tubes. For TCRbeta analysis, collaborators shipped samples in one of three forms: frozen whole blood, isolated PBMCs, or DNA extracted from either of those sample types. The germline V gene specifies KGHSH as CDR1 and LQKENI as CDR2. Deletion took 2 bases off V and 4 bases off J, with a span of 9 bases between the germline ends. The CDR3 starts with the cysteine, ends with the phenylalanine, and has 14 residues. The sequence is cut down to CDR3 DNA, 42 bases in frame from base 1.

The TCR comes from a woman in her forties who had recovered from COVID-19. Source material: peripheral blood. Recombination linked TRBV18 to TRBJ1-5; TRBD1 might be the D gene, on 5 matching bases. CDR3 protein: CASSPVAGNQPQHF. The bases are TGTGCCAGCTCACCAGTGGCAGGGAATCAGCCCCAGCATTTT. Reference TRBV18 and TRBJ1-5 genes cover what lies past the CDR3, so the full variable domain is NAGVMQNPRHLVRRRGQEARLRCSPMKGHSHVYWYRQLPEEGLKFMVYLQKENIIDESGMPKERFSAEFPKEGPSILRIQQVVRGDSAAYFCASSPVAGNQPQHFGDGTRLSIL.